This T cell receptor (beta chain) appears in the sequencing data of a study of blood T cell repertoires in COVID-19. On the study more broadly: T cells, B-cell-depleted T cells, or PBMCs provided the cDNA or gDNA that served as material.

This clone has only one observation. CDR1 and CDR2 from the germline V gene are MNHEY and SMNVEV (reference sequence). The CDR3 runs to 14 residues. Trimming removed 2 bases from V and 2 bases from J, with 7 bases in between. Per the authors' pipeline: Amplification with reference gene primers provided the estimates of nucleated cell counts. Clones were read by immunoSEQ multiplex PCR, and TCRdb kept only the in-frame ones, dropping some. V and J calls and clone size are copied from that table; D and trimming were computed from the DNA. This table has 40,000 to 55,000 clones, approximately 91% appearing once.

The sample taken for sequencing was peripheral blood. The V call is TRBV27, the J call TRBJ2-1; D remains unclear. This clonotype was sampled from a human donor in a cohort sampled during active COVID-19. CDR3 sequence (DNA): TGTGCCAGCAGTTTAGGGCAGACCTACAATGAGCAGTTCTTC. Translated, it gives CASSLGQTYNEQFF.